These T cell receptor beta chains were read from a single sample in a study of blood T cell repertoires in COVID-19. The assay was immunoSEQ multiplex PCR, and TCRdb's table has in-frame clones only and misses some. The table lists 200,000 to 250,000 clones, roughly 81% of them singletons. The specimen was peripheral blood. The source of these receptors is a woman of 80 years or more with COVID-19, enrolled during active disease. Both conserved end residues are part of each CDR3. A D gene is named only where the DNA matches it firmly. A row's size may be missing; if present it is once, few, many or a size class.

CDR3nt	CDR3aa	abundance	v_gene	j_gene	d_gene
TGTGCCAGCCGGACGGGACAGGGTTCGCGCACAGATACGCAGTATTTT	CASRTGQGSRTDTQYF	NA	TRBV7-9	TRBJ2-3	TRBD1
TGTGCCAGAAGCTTTTCCGGGACTAGCGGATACAATGAGCAGTTCTTC	CARSFSGTSGYNEQFF	NA	TRBV5-3	TRBJ2-1	TRBD2
TGTGCCAGCATAGTGACAGGGCAGACTGAAGCTTTCTTT	CASIVTGQTEAFF	once	TRBV2	TRBJ1-1	TRBD1
TGTGCCAGCAGCTTCTTGACAGGGGGTCCAGCTAACTATGGCTACACCTTC	CASSFLTGGPANYGYTF	NA	TRBV7-9	TRBJ1-2	TRBD1
TGTGCCAGCAACAAACATAATCGGGATGAGCAGTTCTTC	CASNKHNRDEQFF	NA	TRBV28	TRBJ2-1	NA
TGTGCCAGCAGCCAAGCCCGAGCGGGGGGAAGGGGTGAGCAGTTCTTC	CASSQARAGGRGEQFF	NA	TRBV3-1/TRBV3-2	TRBJ2-1	TRBD2
TGTGCCAGCAGCTGGGGACAGGCGAACACTGAAGCTTTCTTT	CASSWGQANTEAFF	NA	TRBV5-6	TRBJ1-1	TRBD1
TGTGCCAGCAGCCCTAGGGCACAGGGGGGAGGCTATGGCTACACCTTC	CASSPRAQGGGYGYTF	NA	TRBV7-2	TRBJ1-2	TRBD1
TGTGCCAGCAGCCAGTTCACTAGCGGGGGGCCCTACGAGCAGTACTTC	CASSQFTSGGPYEQYF	NA	TRBV3-1/TRBV3-2	TRBJ2-7	TRBD2
TGTGCCAGCAGTTCAGATACACCCCTTGAGTACTTC	CASSSDTPLEYF	NA	TRBV28	TRBJ2-7	NA
TGTGCCTGGAGCGAGGGACAGAACTATGGCTACACCTTC	CAWSEGQNYGYTF	NA	TRBV30	TRBJ1-2	TRBD1
TGTGCCAGCAGCCGCGGCAGGGATCAAGAGACCCAGTACTTC	CASSRGRDQETQYF	NA	TRBV7-9	TRBJ2-5	NA
TGCGCCAGCAGCTTTATAAGCGGGGGGCGGACCGGGGAGCTGTTTTTT	CASSFISGGRTGELFF	few	TRBV5-1	TRBJ2-2	TRBD2
TGTGCCAGTAGTATTATTACTAGTTCCTACAATGAGCAGTTCTTC	CASSIITSSYNEQFF	NA	TRBV19	TRBJ2-1	NA
TGCAGCGTTGTACTGCGTTTAAGGAACACTGAAGCTTTCTTT	CSVVLRLRNTEAFF	NA	TRBV29-1	TRBJ1-1	NA
TGTGCCAGCTCACCACCCGGGACAACCCCCTACGAGCAGTACTTC	CASSPPGTTPYEQYF	once	TRBV18	TRBJ2-7	NA
TGTGCCAGCAGGAGGTGGCAGGGGGCCGGCACTGAAGCTTTCTTT	CASRRWQGAGTEAFF	NA	TRBV2	TRBJ1-1	TRBD1
TGTGCCAGCTCAGCGGGGGCAGGAACTAACACTGAAGCTTTCTTT	CASSAGAGTNTEAFF	NA	TRBV18	TRBJ1-1	NA
TGTGCCAGCAGCTTACAGGGGGTGGTGTACGAGCAGTACTTC	CASSLQGVVYEQYF	NA	TRBV7-9	TRBJ2-7	TRBD1
TGTGCCAGCAGTGTAGAACGGTACTCTGGGGCCAACGTCCTGACTTTC	CASSVERYSGANVLTF	NA	TRBV6-1	TRBJ2-6	NA
TGTGCCAGTAGGGAGGGAGGAACTGGAAACACCATATATTTT	CASREGGTGNTIYF	few	TRBV2	TRBJ1-3	NA
TGTGCCAGCAGTTGGGGAGGGTATAGCAATCAGCCCCAGCATTTT	CASSWGGYSNQPQHF	NA	TRBV6-2/TRBV6-3	TRBJ1-5	NA
TGTGCCAGCAGCCCGGGACTAGCATATGCCTACAATGAGCAGTTCTTC	CASSPGLAYAYNEQFF	once	TRBV5-5	TRBJ2-1	TRBD2
TGTGCCAGCAGCCCCCGGAGCGGTACAGATACGCAGTATTTT	CASSPRSGTDTQYF	once	TRBV9	TRBJ2-3	NA
TGTGCCAGCAGCCCCGCGGGGGGGGAGGGGAATGAGCAGTTCTTC	CASSPAGGEGNEQFF	once	TRBV11-3	TRBJ2-1	TRBD2
TGTGCCAGCGGATTCGGACAGGCGCGAGAGGATACCTTC	CASGFGQAREDTF	NA	TRBV28	TRBJ1-2	TRBD1
TGTGCCAGCAGCCTTCTAGGCGCTGAAGCTTTCTTT	CASSLLGAEAFF	NA	TRBV3-1/TRBV3-2	TRBJ1-1	NA
TGTGCCAGTAGTATAGTCGACCTCCGGGGTCGTGAAGCTTTCTTT	CASSIVDLRGREAFF	many	TRBV19	TRBJ1-1	NA
TGTGCCTGGAACTCACAGGGAACTTTAACTAATGAAAAACTGTTTTTT	CAWNSQGTLTNEKLFF	NA	TRBV30	TRBJ1-4	NA